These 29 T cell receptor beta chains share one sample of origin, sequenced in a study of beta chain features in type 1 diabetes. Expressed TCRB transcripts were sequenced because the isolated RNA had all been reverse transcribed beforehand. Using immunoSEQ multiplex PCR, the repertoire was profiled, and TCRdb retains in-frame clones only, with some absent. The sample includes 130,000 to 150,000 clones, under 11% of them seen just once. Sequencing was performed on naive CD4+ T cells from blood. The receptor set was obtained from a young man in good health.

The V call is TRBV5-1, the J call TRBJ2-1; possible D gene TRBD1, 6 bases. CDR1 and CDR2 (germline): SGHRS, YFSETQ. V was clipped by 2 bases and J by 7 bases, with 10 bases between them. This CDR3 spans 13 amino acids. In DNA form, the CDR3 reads TGCGCCAGCAGCTTTGGGGGCGGGAATGAGCAGTTCTTC. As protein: CASSFGGGNEQFF.

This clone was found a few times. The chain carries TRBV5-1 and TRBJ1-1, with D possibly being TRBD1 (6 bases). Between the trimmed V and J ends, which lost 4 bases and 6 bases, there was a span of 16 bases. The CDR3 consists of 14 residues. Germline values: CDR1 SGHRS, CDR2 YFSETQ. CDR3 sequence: CASSGGQGIAEAFF. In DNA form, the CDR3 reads TGCGCCAGCAGCGGGGGACAAGGGATCGCTGAAGCTTTCTTT.

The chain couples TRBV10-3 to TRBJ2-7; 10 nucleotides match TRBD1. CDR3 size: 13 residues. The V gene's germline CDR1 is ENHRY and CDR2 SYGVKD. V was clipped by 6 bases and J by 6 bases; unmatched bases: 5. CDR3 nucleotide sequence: TGTGCCATCAGGCGGGACAGGGGAGGCGAGCAGTACTTC. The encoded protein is CAIRRDRGGEQYF.

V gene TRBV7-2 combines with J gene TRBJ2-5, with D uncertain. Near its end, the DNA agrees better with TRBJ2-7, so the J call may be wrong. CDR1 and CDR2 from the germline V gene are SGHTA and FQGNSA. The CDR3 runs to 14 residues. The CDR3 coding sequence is TGTGCCAGCAGTTCCGGAGCAGACTCCTACGAGCAGTACTTC. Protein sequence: CASSSGADSYEQYF.

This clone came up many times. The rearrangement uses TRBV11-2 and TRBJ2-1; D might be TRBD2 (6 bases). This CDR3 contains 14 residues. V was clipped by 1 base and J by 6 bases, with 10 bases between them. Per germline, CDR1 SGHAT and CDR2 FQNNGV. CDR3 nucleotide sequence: TGTGCCAGCAGCTTAGTCGGCGGGGCCAATGAGCAGTTCTTC. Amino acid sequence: CASSLVGGANEQFF.

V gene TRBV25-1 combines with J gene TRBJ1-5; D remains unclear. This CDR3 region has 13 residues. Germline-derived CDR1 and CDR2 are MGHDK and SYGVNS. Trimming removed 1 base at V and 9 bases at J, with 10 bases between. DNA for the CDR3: TGTGCCAGCAGTGAATCCGCGTCGAGGCCCCAGCATTTT. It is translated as CASSESASRPQHF.

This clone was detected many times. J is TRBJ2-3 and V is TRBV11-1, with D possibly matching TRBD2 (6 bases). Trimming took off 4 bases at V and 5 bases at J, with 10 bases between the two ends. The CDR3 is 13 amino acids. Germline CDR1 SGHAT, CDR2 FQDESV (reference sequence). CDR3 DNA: TGTGCCAGCAGCTGGAGGGCAAGAGATACGCAGTATTTT. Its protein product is CASSWRARDTQYF. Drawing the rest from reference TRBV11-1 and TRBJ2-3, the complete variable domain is EAEVAQSPRYKITEKSQAVAFWCDPISGHATLYWYRQILGQGPELLVQFQDESVVDDSQLPKDRFSAERLKGVDSTLKIQPAELGDSAMYLCASSWRARDTQYFGPGTRLTVL.

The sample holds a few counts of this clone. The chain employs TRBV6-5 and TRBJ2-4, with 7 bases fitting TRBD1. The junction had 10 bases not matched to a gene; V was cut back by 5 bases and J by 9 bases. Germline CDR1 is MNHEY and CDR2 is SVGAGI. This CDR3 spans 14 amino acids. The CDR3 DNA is TGTGCCAGCAGTCTAGGGACAGAGTACGGCATTCAGTACTTC. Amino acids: CASSLGTEYGIQYF.

DNA for the CDR3: TGCGCCAGCAGCCCCGGAGGGTTGGACGTTCAAGGCAAGACCCAGTACTTC. This translates into CASSPGGLDVQGKTQYF. This rearrangement joins TRBV5-1 to TRBJ2-5, with a possible D match to TRBD2 (6 bases). V gave up 4 bases and J gave up 6 bases, with 25 bases separating them. Per germline, CDR1 SGHRS and CDR2 YFSETQ. This CDR3 contains 17 residues.

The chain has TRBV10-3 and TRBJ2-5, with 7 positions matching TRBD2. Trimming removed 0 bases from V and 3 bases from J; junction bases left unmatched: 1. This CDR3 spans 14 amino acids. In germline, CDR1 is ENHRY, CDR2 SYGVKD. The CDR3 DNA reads TGTGCCATCAGTGAGTCGGGAGGGAAAGAGACCCAGTACTTC. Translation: CAISESGGKETQYF.

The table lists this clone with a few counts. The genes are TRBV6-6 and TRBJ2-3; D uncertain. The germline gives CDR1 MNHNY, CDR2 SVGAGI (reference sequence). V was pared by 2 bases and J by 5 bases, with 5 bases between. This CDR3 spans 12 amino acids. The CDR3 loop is CASSYREDTQYF. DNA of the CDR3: TGTGCCAGCAGTTACAGAGAAGATACGCAGTATTTT.

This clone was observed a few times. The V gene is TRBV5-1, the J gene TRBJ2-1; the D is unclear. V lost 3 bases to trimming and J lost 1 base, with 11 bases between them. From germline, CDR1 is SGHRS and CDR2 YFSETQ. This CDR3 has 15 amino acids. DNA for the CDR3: TGCGCCAGCAGCTCACCTAGTGGGTCCTACAATGAGCAGTTCTTC. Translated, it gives CASSSPSGSYNEQFF.

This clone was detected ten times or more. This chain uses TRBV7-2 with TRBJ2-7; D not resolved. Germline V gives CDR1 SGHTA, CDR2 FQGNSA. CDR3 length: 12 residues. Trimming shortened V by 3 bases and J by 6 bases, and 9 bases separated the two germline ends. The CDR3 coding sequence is TGTGCCAGCAGCTTCCGAGTTGGCGAGCAGTACTTC. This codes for CASSFRVGEQYF.

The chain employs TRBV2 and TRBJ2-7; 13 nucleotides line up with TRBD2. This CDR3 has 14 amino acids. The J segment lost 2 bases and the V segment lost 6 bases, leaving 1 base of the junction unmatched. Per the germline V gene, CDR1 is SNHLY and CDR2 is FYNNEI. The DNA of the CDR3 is TGTGCCAGCAGACTAGCGGGGGGGCCCTACGAGCAGTACTTC. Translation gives CASRLAGGPYEQYF.

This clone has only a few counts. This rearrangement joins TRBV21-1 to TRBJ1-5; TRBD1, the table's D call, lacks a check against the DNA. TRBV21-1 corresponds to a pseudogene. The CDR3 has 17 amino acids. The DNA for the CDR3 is TGTGCCAGTAAAGTCCAATTGGGACAGAAAGGCAATCAGCCCCAGCATTTT. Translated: CASKVQLGQKGNQPQHF.

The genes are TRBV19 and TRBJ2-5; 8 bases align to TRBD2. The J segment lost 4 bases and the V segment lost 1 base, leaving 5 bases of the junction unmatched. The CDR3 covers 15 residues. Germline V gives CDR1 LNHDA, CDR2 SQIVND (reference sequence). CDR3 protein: CASSIVGGGRETQYF. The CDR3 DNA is TGTGCCAGTAGTATAGTAGGCGGGGGGCGAGAGACCCAGTACTTC.

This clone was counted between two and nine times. CDR3 region: CASSPGTSSEQFF. The DNA for the CDR3 is TGTGCCAGCAGCCCTGGGACTAGCTCTGAGCAGTTCTTC. This chain uses TRBV11-2 with TRBJ2-1, with 9 bases identical to TRBD2. This CDR3 is 13 amino acids long. Looked up from germline, CDR1 is SGHAT and CDR2 is FQNNGV. The J segment lost 9 bases and the V segment lost 5 bases, leaving 5 bases of the junction unmatched.

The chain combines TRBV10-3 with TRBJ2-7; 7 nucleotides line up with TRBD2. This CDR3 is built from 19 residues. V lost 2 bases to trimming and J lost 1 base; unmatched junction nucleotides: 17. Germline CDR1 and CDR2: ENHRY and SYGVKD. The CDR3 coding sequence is TGTGCCATCAGTGAGGGGTCTATTCCTAGGCGGGGGAGTTCCTACGAGCAGTACTTC. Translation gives CAISEGSIPRRGSSYEQYF.

CDR3 nucleotide sequence: TGTGCCAGCAGCTTATTGGGGAGTAGCTTGACCTACGAGCAGTACTTC. Protein product: CASSLLGSSLTYEQYF. The chain recombines TRBV7-8 with TRBJ2-7, with a possible D match to TRBD2 (5 bases). The CDR3 consists of 16 residues. The germline CDR1 and CDR2 sequences are SGHVS and FQNEAQ. The ends were cut back, 2 bases at V and 2 bases at J, with 16 bases in the middle.

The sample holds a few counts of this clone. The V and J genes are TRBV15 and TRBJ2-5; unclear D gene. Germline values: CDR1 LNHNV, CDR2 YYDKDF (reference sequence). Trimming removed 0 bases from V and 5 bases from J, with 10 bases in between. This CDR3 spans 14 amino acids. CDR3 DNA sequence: TGTGCCACCAGCAGAGATCGCCCCGGGGAGACCCAGTACTTC. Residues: CATSRDRPGETQYF. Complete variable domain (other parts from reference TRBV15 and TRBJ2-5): DAMVIQNPRYQVTQFGKPVTLSCSQTLNHNVMYWYQQKSSQAPKLLFHYYDKDFNNEADTPDNFQSRRPNTSFCFLDIRSPGLGDTAMYLCATSRDRPGETQYFGPGTRLLVL.

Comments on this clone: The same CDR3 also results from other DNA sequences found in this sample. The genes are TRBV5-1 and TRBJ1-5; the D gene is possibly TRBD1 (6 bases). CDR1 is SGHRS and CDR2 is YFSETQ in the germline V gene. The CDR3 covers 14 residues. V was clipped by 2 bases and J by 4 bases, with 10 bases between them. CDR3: CASSLEGVNQPQHF. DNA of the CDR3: TGCGCCAGCAGCTTAGAGGGGGTAAATCAGCCCCAGCATTTT.

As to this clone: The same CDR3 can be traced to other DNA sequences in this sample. The CDR3 nucleotides are TGTGCCAGCAGTTACTCGCGGGGATCCTACGAGCAGTACTTC. It translates to CASSYSRGSYEQYF. The V and J genes are TRBV6-5 and TRBJ2-7, with D possibly matching TRBD2 (6 bases). This CDR3 contains 14 residues. Trimming cost V 0 bases and J 1 base, with 7 bases left between them. The germline V gene has CDR1 MNHEY and CDR2 SVGAGI.

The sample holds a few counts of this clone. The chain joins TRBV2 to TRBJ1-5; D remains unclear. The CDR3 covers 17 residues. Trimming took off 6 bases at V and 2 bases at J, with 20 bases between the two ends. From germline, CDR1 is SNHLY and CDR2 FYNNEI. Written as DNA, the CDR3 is TGTGCCAGCAGGCGGAGGGCTCGGCAGGATGGCAATCAGCCCCAGCATTTT. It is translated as CASRRRARQDGNQPQHF.

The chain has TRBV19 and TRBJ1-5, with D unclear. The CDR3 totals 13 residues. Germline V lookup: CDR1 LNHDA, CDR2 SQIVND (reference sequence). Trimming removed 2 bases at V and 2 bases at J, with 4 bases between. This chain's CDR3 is CASSITGNQPQHF. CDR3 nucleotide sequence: TGTGCCAGTAGTATAACGGGCAATCAGCCCCAGCATTTT.

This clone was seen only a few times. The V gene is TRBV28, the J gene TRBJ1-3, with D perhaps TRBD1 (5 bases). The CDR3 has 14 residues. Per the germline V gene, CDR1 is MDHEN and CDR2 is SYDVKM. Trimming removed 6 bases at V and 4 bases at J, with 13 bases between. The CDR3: CASSVTGKGNTIYF. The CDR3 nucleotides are TGTGCCAGCAGCGTAACAGGAAAGGGAAACACCATATATTTT. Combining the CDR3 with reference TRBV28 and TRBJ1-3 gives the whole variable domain DVKVTQSSRYLVKRTGEKVFLECVQDMDHENMFWYRQDPGLGLRLIYFSYDVKMKEKGDIPEGYSVSREKKERFSLILESASTNQTSMYLCASSVTGKGNTIYFGEGSWLTVV.

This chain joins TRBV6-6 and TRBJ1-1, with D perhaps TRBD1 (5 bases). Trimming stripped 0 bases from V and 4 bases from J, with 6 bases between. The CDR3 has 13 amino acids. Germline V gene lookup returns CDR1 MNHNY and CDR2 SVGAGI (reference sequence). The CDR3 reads CASSYSGGTEAFF. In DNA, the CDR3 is TGTGCCAGCAGTTACTCCGGGGGCACTGAAGCTTTCTTT.

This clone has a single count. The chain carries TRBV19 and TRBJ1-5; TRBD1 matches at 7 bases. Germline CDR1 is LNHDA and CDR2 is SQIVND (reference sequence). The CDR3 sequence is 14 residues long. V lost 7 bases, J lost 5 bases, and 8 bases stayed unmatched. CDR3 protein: CASKRDRYDQPQHF. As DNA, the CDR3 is TGTGCCAGTAAAAGGGACAGATATGATCAGCCCCAGCATTTT.

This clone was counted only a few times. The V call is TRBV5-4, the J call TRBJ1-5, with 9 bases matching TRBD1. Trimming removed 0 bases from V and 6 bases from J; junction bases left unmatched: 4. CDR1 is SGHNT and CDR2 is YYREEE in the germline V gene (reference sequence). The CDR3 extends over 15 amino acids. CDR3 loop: CASSLGTGDGQPQHF. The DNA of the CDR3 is TGTGCCAGCAGCTTGGGGACAGGGGATGGTCAGCCCCAGCATTTT.

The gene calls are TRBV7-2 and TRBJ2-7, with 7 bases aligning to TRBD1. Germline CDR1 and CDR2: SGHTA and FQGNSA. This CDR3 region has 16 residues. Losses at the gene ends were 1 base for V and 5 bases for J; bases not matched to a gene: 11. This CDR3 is CASSLGDRESGNEQYF. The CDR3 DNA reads TGTGCCAGCAGCTTAGGCGACAGGGAGTCGGGGAACGAGCAGTACTTC.